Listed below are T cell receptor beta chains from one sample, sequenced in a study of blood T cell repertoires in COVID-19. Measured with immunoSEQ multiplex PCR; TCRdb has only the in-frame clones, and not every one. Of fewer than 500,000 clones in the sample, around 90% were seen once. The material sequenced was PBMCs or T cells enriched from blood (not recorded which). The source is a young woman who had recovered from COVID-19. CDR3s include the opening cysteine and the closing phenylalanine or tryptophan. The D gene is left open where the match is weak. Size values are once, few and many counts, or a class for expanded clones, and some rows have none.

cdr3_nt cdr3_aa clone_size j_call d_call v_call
TGTGCTAGTGGTTTGACAGGAGTGAACACTGAAGCTTTCTTT CASGLTGVNTEAFF - TRBJ1-1 - TRBV12-5
TGTGCCAGCAGTGAAGCGCTGCTTTCCGACAGGACGCAAGAGACCCAGTACTTC CASSEALLSDRTQETQYF - TRBJ2-5 - TRBV6-1
TGTGCCAGCAGTTTGAGTCGGGGGGACGCAGATACGCAGTATTTT CASSLSRGDADTQYF - TRBJ2-3 TRBD2 TRBV27
TGTGCCAGCAGGGAGGACAGGGGTTCCTACGAGCAGTACTTC CASREDRGSYEQYF - TRBJ2-7 TRBD1 TRBV2
TGCGCCAGCAGCTTGGGCCGGGACAGGATTGACACTGAAGCTTTCTTT CASSLGRDRIDTEAFF - TRBJ1-1 TRBD1 TRBV5-1
TGTGCCAGCAGCTCCCGACAGGGTAACACCGGGGAGCTGTTTTTT CASSSRQGNTGELFF - TRBJ2-2 TRBD1 TRBV5-4
TGTGCCAGCAGCCCCTACGGGACAGGGGGAGATACGCAGTATTTT CASSPYGTGGDTQYF - TRBJ2-3 TRBD1 TRBV7-3
TGTGCCAGTAGTTTTAAACCTCTCGGGACTTTCTCTGGAAACACCATATATTTT CASSFKPLGTFSGNTIYF - TRBJ1-3 - TRBV19
TGCGCCAGCAGCTCCGGGACAGTGAACACCGGGGAGCTGTTTTTT CASSSGTVNTGELFF - TRBJ2-2 TRBD1 TRBV5-1
TGCGCCAGCAGCTTGATTACTAGCGGGGGGATCAATGAGCAGTTCTTC CASSLITSGGINEQFF - TRBJ2-1 TRBD2 TRBV5-1
TGCGCCAGCAGGGAAGACAGGGGGCCTCGAAACACCATATATTTT CASREDRGPRNTIYF - TRBJ1-3 TRBD1 TRBV5-1
TGTGCCAGCAGCCCCACAGGACAGGGAGAAGGCTACACCTTC CASSPTGQGEGYTF - TRBJ1-2 TRBD1 TRBV7-3
TGCAGCGTTGGCCGGGACACGAGCTCCTACGAGCAGTACTTC CSVGRDTSSYEQYF once TRBJ2-7 - TRBV29-1
TGTGCCAGCAGCGCAACCGGGACAGGGGACGAGCAGTACTTC CASSATGTGDEQYF - TRBJ2-7 TRBD1 TRBV5-8
TGCGCCAGCAGCGCCGGGGACAGGGAGTACAATGAGCAGTTCTTC CASSAGDREYNEQFF - TRBJ2-1 TRBD1 TRBV5-1
TGTGCTAGCAGCTCCAATAGCGGGGGGATACAAGAGACCCAGTACTTC CASSSNSGGIQETQYF - TRBJ2-5 TRBD2 TRBV7-7
TGTGCCAGCAGCTTGGAGGTGGCGGCTTACGGGCAGTACTTC CASSLEVAAYGQYF - TRBJ2-7 - TRBV5-4
TGCGCCAGCAGCTCAAGCGGGGCCCCGGGAGAGCAGTACTTC CASSSSGAPGEQYF - TRBJ2-7 TRBD2 TRBV5-1
TGTGCCAGCAGCCTAATGGGACAGACCACCGGGGAGCTGTTTTTT CASSLMGQTTGELFF - TRBJ2-2 TRBD1 TRBV28
TGTGCCAGCATCTCCCTAAGGGGGAGGAACACTGAAGCTTTCTTT CASISLRGRNTEAFF once TRBJ1-1 - TRBV27
TGTGCCAGCAGCCCAGGGGGGACAGGGATTCCCTATGGCTACACCTTC CASSPGGTGIPYGYTF once TRBJ1-2 TRBD1 TRBV7-2
TGTGCCAGCAGTATGAACAGGGATGATCAGCCCCAGCATTTT CASSMNRDDQPQHF - TRBJ1-5 - TRBV28
TGTGCCTGGCTAATGAACACTGAAGCTTTCTTT CAWLMNTEAFF - TRBJ1-1 - TRBV30
TGTGCCAGCAGCGCCGCGGGAAATGTCTACAATGAGCAGTTCTTC CASSAAGNVYNEQFF few TRBJ2-1 - TRBV11-2
TGTGCCAGCAGTGAGGGACAGGGGCCTAGAGATGAGCAGTTCTTC CASSEGQGPRDEQFF - TRBJ2-1 TRBD1 TRBV6-1
TGTGCCTGGAGTTTGGTCAGGGTGAACACCATATATTTT CAWSLVRVNTIYF few TRBJ1-3 - TRBV30
TGTGCCAGCAGCAGAGCGACCAACACTGAAGCTTTCTTT CASSRATNTEAFF - TRBJ1-1 - TRBV25-1
TGTGCCAGCAGTTCTGACAGGTTTACCGGGGAGCTGTTTTTT CASSSDRFTGELFF once TRBJ2-2 - TRBV6-6
TGTGCCACGGGGGAGAACACTGAAGCTTTCTTT CATGENTEAFF - TRBJ1-1 - TRBV6-5
TGTGCCAGCAGCTTAATCGCCTCCGCTAGCGGGGCCTCCTACGAGCAGTACTTC CASSLIASASGASYEQYF - TRBJ2-7 TRBD2 TRBV7-2
TGTGCCAGCAGTTTCAGCGGGGGAGATACGCAGTATTTT CASSFSGGDTQYF - TRBJ2-3 TRBD2 TRBV12-3/TRBV12-4
TGTGCCAGCAGCCTGACAGGGGACGGCACTGAAGCTTTCTTT CASSLTGDGTEAFF once TRBJ1-1 TRBD1 TRBV7-3
TGTGCCAGCAGTGAGTGGCGGGGTCGCGCAAAAAACATTCAGTACTTC CASSEWRGRAKNIQYF once TRBJ2-4 - TRBV6-1
TGTGCCAGCAGCCAAGGACTATCCTCCTACAATGAGCAGTTCTTC CASSQGLSSYNEQFF - TRBJ2-1 - TRBV3-1/TRBV3-2
TGTGCCAGCAGTTACGTTCGAACAGGGGGCAACTATGGCTACACCTTC CASSYVRTGGNYGYTF - TRBJ1-2 TRBD1 TRBV6-5
TGTGCCTGGAGTGCCGGACAGGGGGGCTATGGCTACACCTTC CAWSAGQGGYGYTF - TRBJ1-2 TRBD1 TRBV30
TGTGCCTGGACCAGGGGCTTTAATGAAAAACTGTTTTTT CAWTRGFNEKLFF - TRBJ1-4 - TRBV30
TGTGCCACCCTACCACCATCCGCGGGGGGTTCGTACAATGAGCAGTTCTTC CATLPPSAGGSYNEQFF - TRBJ2-1 TRBD2 TRBV18
TGTGCCAGCAGTGAAGGGGAAGGGACAGGCGGGGACAATGAGCAGTTCTTC CASSEGEGTGGDNEQFF - TRBJ2-1 TRBD1 TRBV2
TGTGCCAGCAGCCCCACAGGGGGCGGTGGCTACACCTTC CASSPTGGGGYTF once TRBJ1-2 TRBD1 TRBV5-4
TGTGCCAGCAGTGAATCTGGGGGGACAGTCAACTTC CASSESGGTVNF - TRBJ1-2 TRBD1 TRBV25-1
TGTGCCGGCAGCCCCCGGTTAAACTACGAGCAGTACTTC CAGSPRLNYEQYF - TRBJ2-7 - TRBV27
TGTGCCAGCAGTGAATTGGGACAGGGCTACTACGAGCAGTACTTC CASSELGQGYYEQYF - TRBJ2-7 TRBD1 TRBV2
TGTGCCAGCAGTTACGAGGGAGAAAAACTGTTTTTT CASSYEGEKLFF - TRBJ1-4 - TRBV6-6
TGTGCCAGCAGCCCCCAGGAGGTATATGGCTACACCTTC CASSPQEVYGYTF - TRBJ1-2 - TRBV7-9
TGTGCCAGCAGCGTATCAGACGGGGGGCACAGCTCCTACGAGCAGTACTTC CASSVSDGGHSSYEQYF - TRBJ2-7 - TRBV9
TGTGCCAGCAGCGCCAACAGCGGGGAGCTGTTTTTT CASSANSGELFF - TRBJ2-2 - TRBV3-1/TRBV3-2
TGTGCCAGCAGCCTCATGGGGGGGCTAGGGGAGACCCAGTACTTC CASSLMGGLGETQYF - TRBJ2-5 - TRBV11-2
TGTGCCAGTAGTATCGGGACAGGGGTAGGCGGGGAGCTGTTTTTT CASSIGTGVGGELFF - TRBJ2-2 TRBD1 TRBV19
TGTGCCAGCAGCTTGGGGCCCCAGGGGACTGAAGCTTTCTTT CASSLGPQGTEAFF - TRBJ1-1 - TRBV7-8
TGTGCCAGCAGCGTACAAGCGGGGGGGTTATGGACAGATACGCAGTATTTT CASSVQAGGLWTDTQYF - TRBJ2-3 TRBD2 TRBV9
TGTGCCAGCAGTTACTCGGGACTCACTAAGGGGACCCAGTACTTC CASSYSGLTKGTQYF - TRBJ2-5 - TRBV6-5
TGTGCCAGCAGCGCAAAGACAGGGGGCGGAAACACCATATATTTT CASSAKTGGGNTIYF - TRBJ1-3 TRBD1 TRBV5-4
TGTGCCAGCAGTTTCGAGGGGGCGAACACTGAAGCTTTCTTT CASSFEGANTEAFF - TRBJ1-1 TRBD1 TRBV6-5